This T cell receptor beta chain was found in a study of blood T cell repertoires in COVID-19. Looking at the study overall: Sites across the United States, Italy and Spain contributed samples from acute and convalescent COVID-19. Sources were T cells, B-cell-depleted T cells, or PBMCs; the material itself was cDNA or gDNA.

Points on this clone: One junction end does not reproduce the germline sequence, and a read error may be involved.

CDR1 DFQATT and CDR2 SNEGSKA come from the germline V gene (reference sequence). This CDR3 is built from 8 residues. Methods used by the authors: Scientists estimated how many nucleated cells there were by amplifying reference gene primers. Sequenced by immunoSEQ multiplex PCR; TCRdb stores in-frame clones only, minus some. V and J calls plus clone size are reproduced from that table; the DNA served to infer D and trimming. The table has 260,000 or so clones, 88% seen once. The TCR sequence derives from a man younger than 35 with active or convalescent COVID-19. V gene TRBV20-1 combines with J gene TRBJ1-1; D is ambiguous. Sequencing was performed on peripheral blood. This CDR3 reads CSAGETSF. The CDR3 bases are TGCAGTGCCGGGGAAACTAGCTTT.